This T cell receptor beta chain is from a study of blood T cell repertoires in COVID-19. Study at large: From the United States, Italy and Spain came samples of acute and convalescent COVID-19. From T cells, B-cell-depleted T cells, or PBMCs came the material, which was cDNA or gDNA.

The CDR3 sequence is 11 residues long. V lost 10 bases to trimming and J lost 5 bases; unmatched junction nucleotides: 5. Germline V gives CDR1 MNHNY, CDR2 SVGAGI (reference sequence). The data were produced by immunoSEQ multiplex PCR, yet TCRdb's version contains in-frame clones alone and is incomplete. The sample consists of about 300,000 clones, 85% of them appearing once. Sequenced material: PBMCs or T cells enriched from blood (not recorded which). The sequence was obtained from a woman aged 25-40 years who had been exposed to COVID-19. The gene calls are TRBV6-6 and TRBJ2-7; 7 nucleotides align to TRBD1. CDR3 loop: CAIRGLDEQYF. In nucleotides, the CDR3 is TGTGCCATTAGGGGGCTTGACGAGCAGTACTTC.